This T cell receptor (beta chain) was documented in a study of T cell responses to AZD1222 COVID-19 vaccine (dated by TCRdb to about 2021). A note on the overall study: Because spike-specific TCR depth and breadth did not differ between the two schedules, AZD1222 recipients who got a second dose at roughly 4 weeks were pooled with those who got a second dose at roughly 12 weeks. A total of 233 trial participants underwent TCR sequencing, of whom around 200 received two doses of AZD1222 and about 25 received two doses of the MenACWY control vaccine. Trial participants were enrolled by age into subgroups of 18-55, 56-69 and 70-plus years, and around 150, 29 and 61 TCR-sequenced participants, respectively, were included in these subgroups.

Interpreted using the paper, the time point label stands for: baseline before first vaccination. Samples from vaccinated people were obtained from the UK trials COV001 and COV002, which included a single-blind randomized controlled phase 2/3 trial of AZD1222 (ChAdOx1 nCoV-19) in healthy adults. Trial participant PBMC samples were collected at day 0 and day 28 after the second dose for TCRbeta chain sequencing. Worth noting for this clone: No cognate antigen has been identified for it. Base quality data are lacking; no much larger clone is found one base away.

The CDR3 regions of human TCRbeta chains were analyzed by immunosequencing. The published analysis was carried out like this. Repertoire TCRs were matched against a reference library of SARS-CoV-2-specific TCRs generated with the MIRA antigen-specificity platform. Breadth meant the fraction of unique TCRs that were SARS-CoV-2-associated, whereas depth meant the fraction of total T cells that were SARS-CoV-2-associated. Using the MIRA data, every spike-specific TCR was mapped to the spike region that the TCR reacted to and assigned to either a CD4 or a CD8 class. Log10-transformed breadth and depth values were compared by one-way ANOVA with Sidak's multiple comparisons tests. Held by TCRdb, this immuneACCESS table contains in-frame sequences only and omits some clones. Under half of the omission traces to an unresolved V gene where checked; the cause of the rest is unknown. V and J calls and clone size are as listed in that table; D and trimming were resolved from the DNA. The table for this sample lists about 100,000 clones; around 90% of them were counted only once. The top ten constitute more than 1.5% of the sample.

Results the study describes overall, beyond this receptor: The 56-69-year group was small, and its depth increase did not reach significance, likely because of low power. A significant rise in spike-specific TCR breadth and depth was observed after two AZD1222 doses relative to day 0 and relative to MenACWY recipients. Only a handful of AZD1222 recipients were SARS-CoV-2 seropositive at baseline, limiting conclusions about previously exposed vaccinees. Participants were mostly white British and included more females than males, and it was suggested by the authors that clonal diversity may have been underestimated. Nearly half of unique spike-specific TCRs reportedly recognized epitopes outside regions mutated in the B.1.351 and B.1.1.7 variants. Vaccine-associated CD4 TCRs spanned the whole spike protein, with dominant responses in regions 160-218 and 743-854. Because no day 14 peak-response samples were available, the repertoires could be characterized only after the peak T cell response.

Relative to germline, V is 5 bases shorter and J is 3 bases shorter, with 16 bases between their ends. CDR1 MNHNY and CDR2 SVGAGI are derived from the germline V gene (reference sequence). Spanning cysteine to phenylalanine, the CDR3 consists of 15 amino acids. The only DNA kept is the CDR3, 45 bases in frame from the first base. The sequenced sample was peripheral blood, obtained on day 0 of AZD1222 vaccination. This TCR came from an adult in good health. In this chain, TRBV6-6 is recombined with TRBJ1-2; the D gene is possibly TRBD1, with 5 bases matching. The DNA sequence reads TGTGCCAGCAGTCAAACCGGGACGGCTTACTATGGCTACACCTTC. Translated, this gives CASSQTGTAYYGYTF.